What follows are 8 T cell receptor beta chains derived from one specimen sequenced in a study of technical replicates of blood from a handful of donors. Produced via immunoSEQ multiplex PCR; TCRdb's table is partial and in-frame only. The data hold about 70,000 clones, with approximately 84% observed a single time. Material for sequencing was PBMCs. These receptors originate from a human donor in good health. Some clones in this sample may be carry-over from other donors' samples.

The CDR3 region is CASSPSELRELFF. CDR3 nucleotides: TGTGCCAGCTCACCATCGGAGCTTCGGGAGCTGTTTTTT. V gene TRBV18 combines with J gene TRBJ2-2; no firm D call. This CDR3 is built from 13 residues. The germline gives CDR1 KGHSH, CDR2 LQKENI. The V end lost 2 bases, the J end lost 9 bases, and 10 bases lay between the germline ends.

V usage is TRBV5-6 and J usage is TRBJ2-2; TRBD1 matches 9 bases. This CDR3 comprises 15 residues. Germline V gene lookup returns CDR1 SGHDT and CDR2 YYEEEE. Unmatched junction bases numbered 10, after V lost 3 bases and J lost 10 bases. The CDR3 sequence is CASSSGTGRVEELFF. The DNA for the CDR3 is TGTGCCAGCAGCTCGGGGACAGGGCGTGTGGAGGAGCTGTTTTTT.

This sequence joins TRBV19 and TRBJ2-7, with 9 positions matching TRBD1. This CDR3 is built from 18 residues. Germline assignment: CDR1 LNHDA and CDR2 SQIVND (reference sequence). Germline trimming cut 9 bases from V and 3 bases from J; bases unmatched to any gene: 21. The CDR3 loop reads CASTLPGTGFRHVYEQYF. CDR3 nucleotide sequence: TGTGCCAGCACCCTTCCCGGGACAGGGTTCCGTCACGTCTACGAGCAGTACTTC.

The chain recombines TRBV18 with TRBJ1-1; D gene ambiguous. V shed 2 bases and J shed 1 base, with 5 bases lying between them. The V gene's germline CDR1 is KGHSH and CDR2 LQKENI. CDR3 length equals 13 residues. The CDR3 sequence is CASSPGQNTEAFF. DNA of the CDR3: TGTGCCAGCTCACCAGGCCAGAACACTGAAGCTTTCTTT. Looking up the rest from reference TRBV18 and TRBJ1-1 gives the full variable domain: NAGVMQNPRHLVRRRGQEARLRCSPMKGHSHVYWYRQLPEEGLKFMVYLQKENIIDESGMPKERFSAEFPKEGPSILRIQQVVRGDSAAYFCASSPGQNTEAFFGQGTRLTVV.

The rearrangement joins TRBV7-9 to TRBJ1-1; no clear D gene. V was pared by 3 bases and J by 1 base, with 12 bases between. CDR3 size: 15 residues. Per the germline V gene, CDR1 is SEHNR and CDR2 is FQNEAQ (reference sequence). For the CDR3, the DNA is TGTGCCAGCAGCTTCGACCAGGTGGGGAACACTGAAGCTTTCTTT. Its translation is CASSFDQVGNTEAFF.

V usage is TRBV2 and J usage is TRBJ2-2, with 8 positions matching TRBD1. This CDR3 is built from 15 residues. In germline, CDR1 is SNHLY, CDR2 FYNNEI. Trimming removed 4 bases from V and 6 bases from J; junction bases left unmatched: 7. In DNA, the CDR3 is TGTGCCAGCAGTGTAATGGGGACAGGCCCCGGGGAGCTGTTTTTT. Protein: CASSVMGTGPGELFF.

The CDR3: CASSDGVSIYNEQFF. The CDR3 nucleotides are TGTGCCAGCAGTGATGGAGTCTCCATTTACAATGAGCAGTTCTTC. V usage is TRBV2 and J usage is TRBJ2-1, with D uncertain. Germline V gene sequence: CDR1 SNHLY, CDR2 FYNNEI. The CDR3 consists of 15 residues. Trimming pared 3 bases from V and 4 bases from J, leaving 13 bases between.

The CDR3 protein is CASSLGGGSAETQYF. The CDR3 bases are TGTGCCAGCAGCTTAGGAGGGGGCTCCGCGGAGACCCAGTACTTC. The rearrangement joins TRBV7-9 to TRBJ2-5; 7 bases match TRBD1. The V and J ends lost 1 base and 5 bases, in that order; junction bases with no gene match: 7. Germline lookup yields CDR1 SEHNR and CDR2 FQNEAQ (reference sequence). This CDR3 contains 15 residues.